This entry features one T cell receptor beta chain sequence. The antigen is unknown. These data are taken from a study of T cells in Graves' hyperthyroidism and ophthalmopathy. The study's findings and limits: The majority of expanded thyroid clonotypes above 0.001 also appeared in blood.

Amplification of TCR beta CDR3 regions used RNA as the template. The TCR CDR3 first-round RT-PCR relied on the HTBI primer set. TCRdb itself ran the multiplex PCR reads through MiXCR, one entry per CDR3 protein. Here the sample spans some 620,000 distinct CDR3 sequences, 15% to 20% being singletons. Patients were excluded because of uncontrolled infection, other autoimmune disease, pregnancy or lactation. The sequencing input was blood. This TCR derives from a woman aged 25 to 39 with Graves' hyperthyroidism.

The CDR3, as DNA: TGTGCCAGCAGCTTAGTTCAGGTTTTGGAGACCCAGTACTTC. Translating gives CASSLVQVLETQYF. The chain has TRBV7-9 and TRBJ2-5; no clear D gene. The CDR3 contains 14 residues. Trimming left V 1 base short and J 5 bases short, with 11 bases between. CDR1 SEHNR and CDR2 FQNEAQ come from the germline V gene (reference sequence).